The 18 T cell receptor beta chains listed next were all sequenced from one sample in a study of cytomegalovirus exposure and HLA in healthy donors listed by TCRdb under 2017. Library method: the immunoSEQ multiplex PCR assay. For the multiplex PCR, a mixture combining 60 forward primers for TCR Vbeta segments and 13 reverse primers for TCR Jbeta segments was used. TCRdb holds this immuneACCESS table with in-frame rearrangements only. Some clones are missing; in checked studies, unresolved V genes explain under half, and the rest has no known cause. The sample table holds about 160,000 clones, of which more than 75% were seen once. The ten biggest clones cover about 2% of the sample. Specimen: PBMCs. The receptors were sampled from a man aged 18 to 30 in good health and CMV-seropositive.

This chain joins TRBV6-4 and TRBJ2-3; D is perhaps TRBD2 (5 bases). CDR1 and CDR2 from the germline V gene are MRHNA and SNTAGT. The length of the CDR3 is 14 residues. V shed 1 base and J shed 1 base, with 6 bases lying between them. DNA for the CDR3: TGTGCCAGCAGTGACTTTAGCGGCACAGATACGCAGTATTTT. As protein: CASSDFSGTDTQYF.

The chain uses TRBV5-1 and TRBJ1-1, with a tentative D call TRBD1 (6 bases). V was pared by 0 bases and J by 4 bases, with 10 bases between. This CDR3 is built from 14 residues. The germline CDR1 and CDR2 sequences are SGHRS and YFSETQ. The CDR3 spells CASSLVGASTEAFF. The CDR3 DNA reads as TGCGCCAGCAGCTTGGTGGGGGCGTCCACTGAAGCTTTCTTT.

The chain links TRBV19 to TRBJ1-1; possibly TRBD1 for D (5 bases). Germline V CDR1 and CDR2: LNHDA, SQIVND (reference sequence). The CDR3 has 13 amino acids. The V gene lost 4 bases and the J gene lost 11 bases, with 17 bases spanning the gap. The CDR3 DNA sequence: TGTGCCAGTAGTACCCTTTCCAGGGTGTTGGCTTTCTTT. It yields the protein CASSTLSRVLAFF.

The CDR3 DNA reads as TGTGCCAGCAGCCTCCGGACTAGCGGGGGGGCCATTGATACGCAGTATTTT. Translated, it gives CASSLRTSGGAIDTQYF. The chain employs TRBV7-2 and TRBJ2-3, with 15 bases identical to TRBD2. The germline V gene encodes CDR1 SGHTA and CDR2 FQGNSA. The CDR3 totals 17 residues. V was clipped by 5 bases and J by 6 bases; unmatched bases: 9.

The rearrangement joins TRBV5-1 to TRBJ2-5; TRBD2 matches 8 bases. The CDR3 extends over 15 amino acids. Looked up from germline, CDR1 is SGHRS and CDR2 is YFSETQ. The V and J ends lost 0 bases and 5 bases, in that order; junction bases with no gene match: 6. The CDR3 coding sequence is TGCGCCAGCAGCTTGGATGGTAGCGGGGTCGAGACCCAGTACTTC. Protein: CASSLDGSGVETQYF.

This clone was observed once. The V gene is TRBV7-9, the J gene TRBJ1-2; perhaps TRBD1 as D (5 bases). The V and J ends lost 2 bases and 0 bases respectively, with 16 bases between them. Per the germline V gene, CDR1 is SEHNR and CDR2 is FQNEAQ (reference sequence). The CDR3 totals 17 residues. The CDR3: CASSLPRGSTANYGYTF. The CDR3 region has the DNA TGTGCCAGCAGCTTACCCCGGGGGAGCACCGCTAACTATGGCTACACCTTC.

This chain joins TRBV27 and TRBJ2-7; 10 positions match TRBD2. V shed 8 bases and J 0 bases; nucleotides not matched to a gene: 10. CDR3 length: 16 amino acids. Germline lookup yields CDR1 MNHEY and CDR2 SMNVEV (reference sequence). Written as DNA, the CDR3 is TGTGCCAGCGCACTCATCTCTAGCGGGAGCTCCTACGAGCAGTACTTC. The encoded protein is CASALISSGSSYEQYF.

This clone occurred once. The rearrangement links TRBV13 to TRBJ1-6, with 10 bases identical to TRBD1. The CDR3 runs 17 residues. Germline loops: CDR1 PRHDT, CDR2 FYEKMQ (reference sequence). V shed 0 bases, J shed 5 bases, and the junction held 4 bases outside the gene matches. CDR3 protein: CASSLGLTGGNNSPLHF. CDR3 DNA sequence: TGTGCCAGCAGCTTAGGCCTGACAGGGGGCAATAATTCACCCCTCCACTTT.

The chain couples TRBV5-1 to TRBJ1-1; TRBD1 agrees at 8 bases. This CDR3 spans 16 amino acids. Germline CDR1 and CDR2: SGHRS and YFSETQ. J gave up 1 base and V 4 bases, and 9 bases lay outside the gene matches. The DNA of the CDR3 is TGCGCCAGCAGCCCAGGGACAGGTGTACCGAACACTGAAGCTTTCTTT. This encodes CASSPGTGVPNTEAFF.

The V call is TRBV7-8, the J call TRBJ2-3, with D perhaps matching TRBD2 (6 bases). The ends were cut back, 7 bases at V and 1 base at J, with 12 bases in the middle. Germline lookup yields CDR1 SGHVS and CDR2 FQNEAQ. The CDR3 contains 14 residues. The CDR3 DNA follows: TGTGCCAGCAACTCGGCTAGCGGCACAGATACGCAGTATTTT. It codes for CASNSASGTDTQYF.

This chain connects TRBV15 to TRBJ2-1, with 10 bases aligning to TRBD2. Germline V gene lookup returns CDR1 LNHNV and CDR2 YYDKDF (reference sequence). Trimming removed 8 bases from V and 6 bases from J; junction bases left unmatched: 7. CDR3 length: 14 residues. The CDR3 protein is CATFQRGGPNEQFF. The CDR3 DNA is TGTGCCACCTTCCAGCGGGGGGGCCCCAATGAGCAGTTCTTC.

The CDR3 reads CASSLSKTGWGYTF. In nucleotides, the CDR3 is TGTGCCAGCAGTTTATCGAAGACAGGGTGGGGCTACACCTTC. This chain links TRBV27 with TRBJ1-2, with 7 bases matching TRBD1. V was clipped by 0 bases and J by 8 bases; unmatched bases: 6. In germline, CDR1 is MNHEY, CDR2 SMNVEV (reference sequence). The CDR3 has 14 residues.

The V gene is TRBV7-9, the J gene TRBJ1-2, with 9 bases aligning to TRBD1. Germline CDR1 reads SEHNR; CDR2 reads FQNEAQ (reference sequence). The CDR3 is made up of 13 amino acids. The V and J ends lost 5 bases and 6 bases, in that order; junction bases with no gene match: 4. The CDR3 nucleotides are TGTGCCAGCAGCCTTCGACAGGGGGATGGCTACACCTTC. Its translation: CASSLRQGDGYTF.

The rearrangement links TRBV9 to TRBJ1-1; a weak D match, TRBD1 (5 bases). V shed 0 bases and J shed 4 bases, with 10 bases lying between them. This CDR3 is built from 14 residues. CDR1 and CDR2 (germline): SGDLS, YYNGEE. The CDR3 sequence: CASSVVGGSTEAFF. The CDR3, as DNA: TGTGCCAGCAGCGTAGTTGGGGGGAGCACTGAAGCTTTCTTT.

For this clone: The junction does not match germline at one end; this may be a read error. The CDR3 DNA sequence: TGTGCCAGCTCACGAGTCTCCGGGACAGGCTCCAACGAGCAGTACTTC. Translation: CASSRVSGTGSNEQYF. V gene TRBV18 combines with J gene TRBJ2-7; the match to TRBD1 covers 8 bases. CDR1 and CDR2 from the germline V gene are KGHSH and LQKENI. CDR3 length: 16 amino acids.

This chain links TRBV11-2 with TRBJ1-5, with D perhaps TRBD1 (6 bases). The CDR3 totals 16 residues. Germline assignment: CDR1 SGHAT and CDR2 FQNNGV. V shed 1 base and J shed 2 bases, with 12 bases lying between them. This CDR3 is CASSLVPGDGNQPQHF. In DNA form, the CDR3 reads TGTGCCAGCAGCTTAGTTCCAGGGGATGGCAATCAGCCCCAGCATTTT.

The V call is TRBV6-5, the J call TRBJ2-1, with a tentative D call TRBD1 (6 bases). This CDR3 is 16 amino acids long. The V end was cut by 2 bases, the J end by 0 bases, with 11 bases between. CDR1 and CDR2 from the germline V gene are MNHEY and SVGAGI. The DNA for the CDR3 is TGTGCCAGCAGTTACGGGGGCGCTAGCTCCTACAATGAGCAGTTCTTC. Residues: CASSYGGASSYNEQFF.

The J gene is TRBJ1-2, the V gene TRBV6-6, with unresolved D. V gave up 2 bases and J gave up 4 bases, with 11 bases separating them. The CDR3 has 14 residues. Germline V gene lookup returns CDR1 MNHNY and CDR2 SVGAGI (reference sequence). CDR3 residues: CASSYEQLRYGYTF. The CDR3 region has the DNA TGTGCCAGCAGTTACGAACAGTTACGCTATGGCTACACCTTC.